A selection of T cell receptor beta chains follows, all from one sample in a study of metastatic and nonmetastatic thyroid tumors. TCRdb reprocessed the PCR reads via MiXCR. The repertoire consists of around 35,000 clones, with approximately 15% occurring once and the leading ten covering 4% to 5%. Sequenced material: blood. These TCRs come from a female donor with papillary thyroid cancer or a benign thyroid nodule (not recorded which). Some clones in this sample may be carry-over from other donors' samples. Both conserved end residues are part of each CDR3. Fields, in order: V gene, J gene, clone size, D gene, CDR3 DNA, CDR3 protein. The D gene is left open where the match is weak. The size of a clone is reported for some rows only, either as once, few or many, or as a class for expanded clones.

>TRBV28|TRBJ1-4|many|.
TGTGCCAGCACCTCGGCCATGGAAAAACTGTTTTTT
CASTSAMEKLFF
>TRBV5-1|TRBJ1-6|many|TRBD1
TGCGCCAGCAGCCCGAGCGTTCAAACAGGGGATAATTCACCCCTCCACTTT
CASSPSVQTGDNSPLHF
>TRBV4-3|TRBJ1-5|.|.
TGCGCCAGCAGCCAAGATACCAGTTCTCAGCCCCAGCATTTT
CASSQDTSSQPQHF
>TRBV20-1|TRBJ1-6|many|.
TGCAGTGCGGGTCGGGCCCAGTATAATTCACCCCTCCACTTT
CSAGRAQYNSPLHF
>TRBV7-8|TRBJ2-3|many|.
TGTGCCAGCAGCTTAGCTACAGATACGCAGTATTTT
CASSLATDTQYF
>TRBV15|TRBJ1-1|many|TRBD1
TGTGCCACCAGCATCTCCTTTCCGATAGGGGGCCAGTCGAACACTGAAGCTTTCTTT
CATSISFPIGGQSNTEAFF
>TRBV18|TRBJ1-2|many|.
TGTGCCAGCTCACCCTTGACAGAGTCATATGGCTACACCTTC
CASSPLTESYGYTF
>TRBV20-1|TRBJ2-2|.|.
TGCAGTGCTAGATCTAACACCGGGGAGCTGTTTTTT
CSARSNTGELFF
>TRBV9|TRBJ2-1|few|.
TGTGCCAGCAGCTTACTTGGGGAGCAGTTCTTC
CASSLLGEQFF
>TRBV28|TRBJ1-2|many|.
TGTGCCAGCAGTTTCGGGGGGGAGCGCGGCTACACCTTC
CASSFGGERGYTF
>TRBV6-1|TRBJ2-6|few|TRBD1
TGTGCCAGCAGAGACAGGGGGGGATCTGGGGCCAACGTCCTGACTTTC
CASRDRGGSGANVLTF
>TRBV20-1|TRBJ1-2|many|TRBD1
TGCAGTGCAACACCGGGACAGGGGGCTGCTAACTATGGCTACACCTTC
CSATPGQGAANYGYTF
>TRBV6-1|TRBJ1-3|medium-sized|TRBD1
TGTGCCAGCAGTATCGGAGGGGGCTCTAAGAACACCATATATTTT
CASSIGGGSKNTIYF
>TRBV2|TRBJ2-7|.|.
TGTGCCAGCAGCCACAGGCTCGGGTCCTACGAGCAGTACTTC
CASSHRLGSYEQYF
>TRBV9|TRBJ2-5|many|TRBD2
TGTGCCAGCAGCGTAGGGTCGAGCGGGGGTCGAGAGACCCAGTACTTC
CASSVGSSGGRETQYF
>TRBV5-1|TRBJ1-5|many|.
TGCGCCAGCAGCTTTGGGGACGCCAATCAGCCCCAGCATTTT
CASSFGDANQPQHF
>TRBV20-1|TRBJ1-1|many|.
TGCAGTGCCGGAACCCGGGACCGATACACTGAAGCTTTCTTT
CSAGTRDRYTEAFF
>TRBV7-2|TRBJ1-3|many|.
TGTGCCAGCAGCTTAGGAGAGGTCTCTGGAAACACCATATATTTT
CASSLGEVSGNTIYF
>TRBV7-2|TRBJ2-3|many|.
TGTGCCAGCAGCTTAGGCGCGGGGGCCTCTTATACGCAGTATTTT
CASSLGAGASYTQYF
>TRBV12-5|TRBJ2-7|many|.
TGTGCTAGTACATCGGGGGTTTCCTACGAGCAGTACTTC
CASTSGVSYEQYF
>TRBV4-3|TRBJ2-3|many|.
TGCGCCAGCAGCCAATTCAGGGGAGATACGCAGTATTTT
CASSQFRGDTQYF
>TRBV5-1|TRBJ2-7|many|TRBD1
TGCGCCAGCAGCAGCGGACAGGGGGGTGTCAACGAGCAGTACTTC
CASSSGQGGVNEQYF
>TRBV6-4|TRBJ2-1|many|.
TGTGCCAGCAGTGACTTCGCAGGGGAATACAATGAGCAGTTCTTC
CASSDFAGEYNEQFF
>TRBV14|TRBJ2-5|.|.
TGTGCCAGCAGCCAAGATCTTGGGGGGCAAGAGACCCAGCACTTC
CASSQDLGGQETQHF
>TRBV3-1|TRBJ2-2|many|.
TGTGCCAGCAGCCAAGCGGGAGCCGAGGGGACCGGGGAGCTGTTTTTT
CASSQAGAEGTGELFF